The 21 T cell receptor beta chains presented below share a single source sample, sequenced in a study of intratumoral heterogeneity in liver cancer. The method was immunoSEQ multiplex PCR; TCRdb's version includes in-frame clones alone and lacks a portion of them. Of some 5,000 clones in the sample, around 68% were seen once. This sample comprised tumor-adjacent normal tissue, obtained before any cancer treatment. All receptors come from a man in his 70s with hepatocellular carcinoma.

This clone was counted a few times. This rearrangement joins TRBV10-2 to TRBJ2-7; weak D call: TRBD2 (6 bases). Deletions cut 1 base from V and 2 bases from J, with 21 bases between. The V gene's germline CDR1 is WSHSY and CDR2 SAAADI. The CDR3 length is 18 residues. CDR3 protein: CASSELPGSDGRAYEQYV. The CDR3 bases are TGCGCCAGCAGTGAGTTGCCCGGGAGTGACGGTAGGGCCTACGAGCAGTACGTC.

This clone is termed medium-sized. The J gene is TRBJ1-4, the V gene TRBV5-1; D call uncertain. Germline V gives CDR1 SGHRS, CDR2 YFSETQ. Trimming pared 2 bases from V and 7 bases from J, leaving 6 bases between. The CDR3 runs 12 residues. The CDR3 protein is CASSFRGEKLFF. The CDR3 DNA is TGCGCCAGCAGCTTCCGAGGTGAAAAACTGTTTTTT. The whole variable domain, remainder taken from reference TRBV5-1 and TRBJ1-4, is KAGVTQTPRYLIKTRGQQVTLSCSPISGHRSVSWYQQTPGQGLQFLFEYFSETQRNKGNFPGRFSGRQFSNSRSEMNVSTLELGDSALYLCASSFRGEKLFFGSGTQLSVL.

The V and J genes are TRBV6-5 and TRBJ1-2; TRBD1 agrees at 7 bases. The CDR3 loop spans 14 amino acids. Trimming at V came to 4 bases and at J to 4 bases, leaving 6 bases not matched to a gene. CDR1 and CDR2 from the germline V gene are MNHEY and SVGAGI. CDR3 DNA sequence: TGTGCCAGCAGTTCCTGGACAGGAGGCTATGGCTACACCTTC. Amino acids: CASSSWTGGYGYTF.

The CDR3 sequence is CASRRRGSNQPQHF. The CDR3 DNA reads as TGTGCCAGTAGGCGGCGAGGGAGCAATCAGCCCCAGCATTTT. The gene calls are TRBV19 and TRBJ1-5; no reliable D call. The CDR3 consists of 14 residues. Germline-derived CDR1 and CDR2 are LNHDA and SQIVND (reference sequence). V lost 6 bases and J 1 base, leaving 10 bases between the germline ends.

This clone is medium-sized (0.01 to 0.1%) by share. V usage is TRBV4-1 and J usage is TRBJ1-5; the match to TRBD1 covers 10 bases. V lost 0 bases, J lost 4 bases, and 3 bases stayed unmatched. The CDR3 runs to 16 residues. Germline CDR1 and CDR2: MGHRA and YSYEKL. CDR3 sequence reads: CASSQDGGQGNQPQHF. The CDR3 bases are TGCGCCAGCAGCCAAGATGGGGGACAGGGGAATCAGCCCCAGCATTTT.

This clone was observed a few times. This chain joins TRBV9 and TRBJ1-6, with 9 bases that match TRBD1. V lost 0 bases to trimming and J lost 9 bases; unmatched junction nucleotides: 4. CDR3 size: 15 residues. CDR1 is SGDLS, CDR2 YYNGEE, per germline. CDR3 in DNA: TGTGCCAGCAGCGTAGGACAGGGGGGAGGTTCACCCCTCCACTTT. Its translation is CASSVGQGGGSPLHF.

This clone was seen more than once but under ten times. The chain carries TRBV6-6 and TRBJ1-2; 7 bases are shared with TRBD1. CDR1 and CDR2 from the germline V gene are MNHNY and SVGAGI (reference sequence). The CDR3 runs to 15 residues. Unmatched junction bases numbered 9, after V lost 4 bases and J lost 4 bases. DNA of the CDR3: TGTGCCAGCAGTTTTCAAAGGGGGCCTAGCTATGGCTACACCTTC. It codes for CASSFQRGPSYGYTF.

Within the sample, this clone is medium-sized (0.01 to 0.1%). The chain has TRBV4-1 and TRBJ1-1, with TRBD1 identical over 7 bases. J gave up 6 bases and V 1 base, and 2 bases lay outside the gene matches. CDR3 size: 13 residues. The germline V gene has CDR1 MGHRA and CDR2 YSYEKL. The CDR3: CASSQGGQAEAFF. The CDR3 coding sequence is TGCGCCAGCAGCCAAGGTGGACAGGCTGAAGCTTTCTTT.

The chain has TRBV27 and TRBJ1-5; TRBD1 might be the D (5 bases). This CDR3 comprises 14 residues. CDR1 is MNHEY, CDR2 SMNVEV, per germline (reference sequence). V was trimmed by 2 bases and J by 6 bases, leaving 11 bases between them. Written as DNA, the CDR3 is TGTGCCAGCAGTTTAGTCGAGGGGACTCAGCCCCAGCATTTT. It yields the protein CASSLVEGTQPQHF.

This chain links TRBV19 with TRBJ2-7; 12 bases match TRBD1. V was clipped by 3 bases and J by 2 bases; unmatched bases: 8. The CDR3 spans 17 residues. The germline V gene encodes CDR1 LNHDA and CDR2 SQIVND (reference sequence). The CDR3 here is CASSIRLGDRGPYEQYF. The CDR3 DNA reads TGTGCCAGTAGTATCCGCCTTGGGGACAGGGGGCCCTACGAGCAGTACTTC.

The chain carries TRBV27 and TRBJ1-2, with TRBD1 matching over 11 bases. In germline, CDR1 is MNHEY, CDR2 SMNVEV (reference sequence). The CDR3 runs to 15 residues. The junction had 5 bases not matched to a gene; V was cut back by 4 bases and J by 4 bases. CDR3 nucleotides: TGTGCCAGCAGTTGGGCCGGGACAGGGGGCTATGGCTACACCTTC. Protein product: CASSWAGTGGYGYTF.

This clone was counted a few times. The gene calls are TRBV4-3 and TRBJ2-5; maybe TRBD2 (7 bases). The germline V gene has CDR1 LGHNA and CDR2 YSLEER. The CDR3 consists of 14 residues. Trimming pared 4 bases from V and 5 bases from J, leaving 14 bases between. The CDR3 sequence is CASSPYREGETQYF. DNA for the CDR3: TGCGCCAGCAGCCCCTACAGGGAGGGGGAGACCCAGTACTTC.

The chain carries TRBV6-5 and TRBJ1-4; the match to TRBD1 covers 7 bases. CDR3 size: 14 residues. The V segment lost 4 bases and the J segment 10 bases; nucleotides outside the gene matches: 9. Germline V gene sequence: CDR1 MNHEY, CDR2 SVGAGI. Here the CDR3 DNA reads TGTGCCAGCAGTTCTCCAGGGGGGTCCGGAAAACTGTTTTTT. Amino acid sequence: CASSSPGGSGKLFF.

The chain couples TRBV5-5 to TRBJ2-7; 7 bases match TRBD1. CDR1 is SGHKS, CDR2 YYEKEE, per germline (reference sequence). The CDR3 is 15 residues long. Losses at the gene ends were 3 bases for V and 6 bases for J; bases not matched to a gene: 12. Here the CDR3 DNA reads TGTGCCAGCAGCTCAAAGACAGGGATATCTAGCGAGCAGTACTTC. Protein product: CASSSKTGISSEQYF.

This clone was observed a few times. The chain has TRBV28 and TRBJ1-2, with 10 bases that match TRBD1. The CDR3 runs to 15 residues. The trim removed 5 bases at V and 1 base at J, leaving 4 bases unmatched. CDR1 and CDR2 from the germline V gene are MDHEN and SYDVKM. The DNA for the CDR3 is TGTGCCAGCAGTACCAGGACAGGGGGTAACTATGGCTACACCTTC. This translates into CASSTRTGGNYGYTF.

The chain has TRBV5-6 and TRBJ1-2; D ambiguous. The CDR3 spans 14 residues. Germline CDR1 SGHDT, CDR2 YYEEEE. The V end was cut by 1 base, the J end by 4 bases, with 11 bases between. The CDR3 DNA is TGTGCCAGCAGCTTGAAGGGCAGCTTCTATGGCTACACCTTC. This encodes CASSLKGSFYGYTF. Drawing the rest from reference TRBV5-6 and TRBJ1-2, the complete variable domain is DAGVTQSPTHLIKTRGQQVTLRCSPKSGHDTVSWYQQALGQGPQFIFQYYEEEERQRGNFPDRFSGHQFPNYSSELNVNALLLGDSALYLCASSLKGSFYGYTFGSGTRLTVV.

The chain uses TRBV30 and TRBJ1-5, with D possibly matching TRBD1 (5 bases). The CDR3 is 14 amino acids. Deletions cut 0 bases from V and 7 bases from J, with 13 bases between. The germline gives CDR1 GTSNPN, CDR2 SVGIG (reference sequence). The CDR3 DNA reads as TGTGCCTGGAGTGTAGGTCGGGGCGGCCAGCCCCAGCATTTT. Translation gives CAWSVGRGGQPQHF. The full variable domain, completed using reference TRBV30 and TRBJ1-5, is SQTIHQWPATLVQPVGSPLSLECTVEGTSNPNLYWYRQAAGRGLQLLFYSVGIGQISSEVPQNLSASRPQDRQFILSSKKLLLSDSGFYLCAWSVGRGGQPQHFGDGTRLSIL.

This chain connects TRBV6-1 to TRBJ2-7, with D maybe TRBD2 (6 bases). This CDR3 is built from 14 residues. The germline CDR1 and CDR2 sequences are MNHNS and SASEGT. Trimming removed 1 base from V and 3 bases from J, with 10 bases in between. The CDR3, as DNA: TGTGCCAGCAGTGAAGTTGCGGGATTCTACGAGCAGTACGTC. Protein: CASSEVAGFYEQYV.

V and J are TRBV9 and TRBJ2-7, with D possibly TRBD2 on 6 matching bases. The CDR3 extends over 14 amino acids. The germline V gene has CDR1 SGDLS and CDR2 YYNGEE. V was clipped by 4 bases and J by 4 bases, with 15 bases between them. The CDR3 coding sequence is TGTGCCAGCAGCCCCCGGGACTCACAGTACGAGCAGTACTTC. It codes for CASSPRDSQYEQYF.

There are a few counts of this clone. CDR3 protein: CASPGRRGNTEAFF. The DNA for the CDR3 is TGTGCCAGCCCTGGCCGGAGGGGGAACACTGAAGCTTTCTTT. V gene TRBV2 combines with J gene TRBJ1-1; a possible D gene is TRBD1 (5 bases). The V end was cut by 8 bases, the J end by 1 base, with 14 bases between. CDR1 and CDR2 (germline): SNHLY, FYNNEI. The CDR3 runs 14 residues.

This rearrangement joins TRBV5-1 to TRBJ2-2, with D maybe TRBD1 (5 bases). This CDR3 has 14 residues. Germline V lookup: CDR1 SGHRS, CDR2 YFSETQ. Trimming took off 0 bases at V and 6 bases at J, with 9 bases between the two ends. CDR3 DNA sequence: TGCGCCAGCAGCTTGGATGGGGCAGCCGGGGAGCTGTTTTTT. This translates into CASSLDGAAGELFF.